The clone carrying this T cell receptor beta chain was counted a few times. Its antigen remains unknown. In the PCR, 60 Vbeta and 13 Jbeta primers were used. TCRdb keeps only in-frame clones here, not all; method: immunoSEQ multiplex PCR. The table includes some 200,000 clones, more than 75% detected once. This sample stems from a study of cytomegalovirus exposure and HLA in healthy donors. General study points: In a later analysis, an Asian-associated ancestry cluster reportedly showed fewer N-insertions than the roughly 700-donor mean. CMV serostatus was the sole immune exposure data available.

This receptor was identified in a woman in her forties or fifties in good health and CMV-seropositive. The material sequenced was PBMCs.

DNA for the CDR3: TGTGCTAGTGGAACTGCAGGGGTCTTGAACACTGAAGCTTTCTTT. The encoded protein is CASGTAGVLNTEAFF. This chain uses TRBV12-5 with TRBJ1-1, with a tentative D call TRBD1 (6 bases). Germline assignment: CDR1 LGHNT and CDR2 FRNRAP. With 6 bases removed from V and 0 bases from J, the gap between germline ends came to 14 bases. This CDR3 is 15 amino acids long.